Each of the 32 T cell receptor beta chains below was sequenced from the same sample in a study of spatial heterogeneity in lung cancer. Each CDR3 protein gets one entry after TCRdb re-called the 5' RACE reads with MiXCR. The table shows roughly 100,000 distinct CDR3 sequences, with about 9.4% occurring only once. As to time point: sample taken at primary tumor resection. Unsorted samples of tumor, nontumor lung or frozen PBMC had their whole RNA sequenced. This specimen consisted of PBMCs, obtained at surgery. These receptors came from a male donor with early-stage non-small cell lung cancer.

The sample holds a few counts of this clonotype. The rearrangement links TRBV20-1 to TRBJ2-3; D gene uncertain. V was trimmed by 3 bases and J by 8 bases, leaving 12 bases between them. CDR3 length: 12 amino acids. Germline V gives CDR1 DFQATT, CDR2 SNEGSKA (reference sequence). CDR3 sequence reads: CSASFDSRTQYF. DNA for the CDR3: TGCAGTGCTAGCTTCGACTCCCGTACGCAGTATTTT.

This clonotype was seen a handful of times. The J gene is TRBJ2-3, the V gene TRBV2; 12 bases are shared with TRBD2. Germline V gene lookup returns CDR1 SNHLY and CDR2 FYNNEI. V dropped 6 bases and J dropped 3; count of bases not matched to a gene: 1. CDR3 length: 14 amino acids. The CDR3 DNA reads TGTGCCAGCAGGACTAGCGGGAGAACAGATACGCAGTATTTT. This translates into CASRTSGRTDTQYF. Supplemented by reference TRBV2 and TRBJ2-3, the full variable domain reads EPEVTQTPSHQVTQMGQEVILRCVPISNHLYFYWYRQILGQKVEFLVSFYNNEISEKSEIFDDQFSVERPDGSNFTLKIRSTKLEDSAMYFCASRTSGRTDTQYFGPGTRLTVL.

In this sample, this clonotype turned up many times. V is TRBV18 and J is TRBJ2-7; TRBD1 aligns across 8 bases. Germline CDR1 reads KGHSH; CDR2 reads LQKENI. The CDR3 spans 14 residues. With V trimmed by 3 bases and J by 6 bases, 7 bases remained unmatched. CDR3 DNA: TGTGCCAGCTCACCCCAGGGGGCGCGCGGCGAGCAGTACTTC. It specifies CASSPQGARGEQYF.

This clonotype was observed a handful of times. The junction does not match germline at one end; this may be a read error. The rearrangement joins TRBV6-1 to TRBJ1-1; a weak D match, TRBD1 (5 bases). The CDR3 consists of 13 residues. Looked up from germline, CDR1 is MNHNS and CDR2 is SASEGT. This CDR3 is CASSETGDSEVFF. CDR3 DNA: TGTGCCAGCAGTGAAACGGGGGACTCTGAAGTTTTCTTT.

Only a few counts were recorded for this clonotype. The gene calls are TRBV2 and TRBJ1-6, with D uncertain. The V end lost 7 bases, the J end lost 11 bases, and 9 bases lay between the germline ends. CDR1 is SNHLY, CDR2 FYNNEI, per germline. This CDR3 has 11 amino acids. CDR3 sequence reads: CASTYSAPLHF. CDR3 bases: TGTGCCAGCACCTATTCCGCACCCCTCCACTTT.

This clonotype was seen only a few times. The CDR3 bases are TGTGCCACCAGTGACGTTAGCGGGATGAACACCGGGGAGCTGTTTTTT. Protein sequence: CATSDVSGMNTGELFF. The V call is TRBV24-1, the J call TRBJ2-2; 8 nucleotides line up with TRBD2. Germline values: CDR1 KGHDR, CDR2 SFDVKD. J gave up 1 base and V 4 bases, and 4 bases lay outside the gene matches. CDR3 size: 16 residues.

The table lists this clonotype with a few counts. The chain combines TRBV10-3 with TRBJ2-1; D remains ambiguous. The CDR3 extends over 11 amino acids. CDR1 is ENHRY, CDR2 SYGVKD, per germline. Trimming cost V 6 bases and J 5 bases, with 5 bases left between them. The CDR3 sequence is CAIRAHNEQFF. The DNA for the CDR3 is TGTGCCATCAGGGCACACAATGAGCAGTTCTTC.

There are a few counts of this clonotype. Written as DNA, the CDR3 is TGTGCCAGCAGCCTGCAGTCAGGGGGCGAGGCAGATACGCAGTATTTT. Protein sequence: CASSLQSGGEADTQYF. The chain carries TRBV9 and TRBJ2-3; 8 bases align to TRBD1. Germline lookup yields CDR1 SGDLS and CDR2 YYNGEE. This CDR3 contains 16 residues. The trim removed 4 bases at V and 4 bases at J, leaving 11 bases unmatched.

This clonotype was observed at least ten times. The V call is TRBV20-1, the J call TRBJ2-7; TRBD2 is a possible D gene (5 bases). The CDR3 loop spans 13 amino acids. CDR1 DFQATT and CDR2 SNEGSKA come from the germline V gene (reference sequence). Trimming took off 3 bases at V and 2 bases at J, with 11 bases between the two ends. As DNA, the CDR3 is TGCAGTGCTAGTGGCGGAGGAGCCTACGAGCAGTACTTC. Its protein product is CSASGGGAYEQYF.

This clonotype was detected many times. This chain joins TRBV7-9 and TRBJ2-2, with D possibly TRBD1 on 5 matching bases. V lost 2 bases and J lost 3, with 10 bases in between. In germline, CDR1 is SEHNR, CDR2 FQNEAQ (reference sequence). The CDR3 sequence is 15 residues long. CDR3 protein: CASSLLGVDTGELFF. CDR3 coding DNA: TGTGCCAGCAGCTTATTAGGGGTGGACACCGGGGAGCTGTTTTTT.

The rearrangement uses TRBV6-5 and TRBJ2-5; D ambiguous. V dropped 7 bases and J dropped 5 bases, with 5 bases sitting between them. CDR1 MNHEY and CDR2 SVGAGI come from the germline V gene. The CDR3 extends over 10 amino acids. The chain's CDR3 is CASNPETQYF. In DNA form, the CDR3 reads TGTGCCAGCAATCCGGAGACCCAGTACTTC.

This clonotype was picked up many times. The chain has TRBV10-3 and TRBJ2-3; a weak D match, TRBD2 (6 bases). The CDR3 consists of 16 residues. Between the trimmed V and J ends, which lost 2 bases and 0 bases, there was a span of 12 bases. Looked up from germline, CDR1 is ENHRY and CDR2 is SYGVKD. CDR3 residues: CAISEMGRDSTDTQYF. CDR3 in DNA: TGTGCCATCAGTGAGATGGGGCGGGATAGCACAGATACGCAGTATTTT.

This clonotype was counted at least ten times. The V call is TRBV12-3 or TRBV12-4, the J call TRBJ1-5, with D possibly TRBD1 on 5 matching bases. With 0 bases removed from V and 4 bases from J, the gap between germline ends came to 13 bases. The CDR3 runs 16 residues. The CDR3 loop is CASSLAAGGGNQPQHF. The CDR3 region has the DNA TGTGCCAGCAGTTTAGCGGCGGGGGGAGGAAATCAGCCCCAGCATTTT.

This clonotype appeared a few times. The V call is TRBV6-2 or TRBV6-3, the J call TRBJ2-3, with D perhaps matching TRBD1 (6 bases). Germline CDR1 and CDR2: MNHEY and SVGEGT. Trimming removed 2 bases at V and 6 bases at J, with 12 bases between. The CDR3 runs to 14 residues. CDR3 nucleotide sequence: TGTGCCAGCAGTTACGGGGGCCGGCGGGATACGCAGTATTTT. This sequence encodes CASSYGGRRDTQYF.

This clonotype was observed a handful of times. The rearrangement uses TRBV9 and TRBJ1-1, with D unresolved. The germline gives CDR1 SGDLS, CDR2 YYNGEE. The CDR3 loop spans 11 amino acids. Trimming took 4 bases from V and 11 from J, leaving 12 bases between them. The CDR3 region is CASSSLDEAFF. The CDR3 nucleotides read TGTGCCAGCAGCTCTCTGGATGAGGCTTTCTTT.

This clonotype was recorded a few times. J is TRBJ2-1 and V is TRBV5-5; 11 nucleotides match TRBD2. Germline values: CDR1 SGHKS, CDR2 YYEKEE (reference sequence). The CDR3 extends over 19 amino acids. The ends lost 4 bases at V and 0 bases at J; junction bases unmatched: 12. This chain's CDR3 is CASSPGLAANPSSYNEQFF. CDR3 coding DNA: TGTGCCAGCAGCCCGGGACTAGCGGCTAACCCCAGCTCCTACAATGAGCAGTTCTTC.

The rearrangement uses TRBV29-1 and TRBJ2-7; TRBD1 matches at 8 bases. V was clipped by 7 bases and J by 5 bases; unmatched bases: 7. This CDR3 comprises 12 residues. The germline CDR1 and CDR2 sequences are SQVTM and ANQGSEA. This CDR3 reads CSARDRSDEQYF. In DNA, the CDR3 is TGCAGCGCGAGGGACAGGAGCGACGAGCAGTACTTC.

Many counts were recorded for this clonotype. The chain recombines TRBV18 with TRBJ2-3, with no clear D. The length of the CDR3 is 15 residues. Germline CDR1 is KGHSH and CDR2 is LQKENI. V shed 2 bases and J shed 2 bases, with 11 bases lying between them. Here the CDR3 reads CASSPWTHPTDTQYF. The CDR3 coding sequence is TGTGCCAGCTCACCATGGACCCACCCCACAGATACGCAGTATTTT.

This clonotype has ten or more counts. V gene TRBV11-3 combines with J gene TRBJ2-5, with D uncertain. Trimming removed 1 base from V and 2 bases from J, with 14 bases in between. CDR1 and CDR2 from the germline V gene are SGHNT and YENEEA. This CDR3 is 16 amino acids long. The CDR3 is CASSLGVGSKQETQYF. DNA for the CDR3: TGTGCCAGCAGCTTAGGTGTGGGGTCTAAGCAAGAGACCCAGTACTTC.

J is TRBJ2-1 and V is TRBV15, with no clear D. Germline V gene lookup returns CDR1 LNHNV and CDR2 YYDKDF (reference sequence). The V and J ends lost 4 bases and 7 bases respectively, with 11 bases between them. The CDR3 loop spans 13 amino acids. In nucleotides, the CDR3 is TGTGCCACCAGCATGGACCCCTGGAATGAGCAGTTCTTC. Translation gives CATSMDPWNEQFF.

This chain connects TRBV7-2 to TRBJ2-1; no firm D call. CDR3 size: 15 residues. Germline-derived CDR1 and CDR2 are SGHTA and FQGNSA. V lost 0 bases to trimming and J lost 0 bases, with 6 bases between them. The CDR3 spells CASSLAWGSYNEQFF. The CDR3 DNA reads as TGTGCCAGCAGCTTAGCGTGGGGCTCCTACAATGAGCAGTTCTTC.

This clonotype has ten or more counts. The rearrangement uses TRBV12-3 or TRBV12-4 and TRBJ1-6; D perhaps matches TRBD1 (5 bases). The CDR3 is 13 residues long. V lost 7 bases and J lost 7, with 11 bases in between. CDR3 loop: CASKTNRNSPLHF. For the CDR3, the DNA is TGTGCCAGCAAAACCAACAGGAATTCACCCCTCCACTTT.

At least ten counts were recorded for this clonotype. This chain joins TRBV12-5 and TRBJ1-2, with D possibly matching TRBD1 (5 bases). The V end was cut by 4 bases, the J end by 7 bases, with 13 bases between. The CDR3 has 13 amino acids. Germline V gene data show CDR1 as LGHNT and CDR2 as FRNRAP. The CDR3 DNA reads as TGTGCTAGTGGTTACCCCGGGGCGGTTGGCTACACCTTC. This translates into CASGYPGAVGYTF.

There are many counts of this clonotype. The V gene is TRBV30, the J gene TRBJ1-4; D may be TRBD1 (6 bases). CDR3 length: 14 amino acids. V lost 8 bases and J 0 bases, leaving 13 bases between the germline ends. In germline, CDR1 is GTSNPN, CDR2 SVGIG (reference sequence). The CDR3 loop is CATGQTATNEKLFF. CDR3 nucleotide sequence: TGTGCCACCGGACAGACCGCAACTAATGAAAAACTGTTTTTT.

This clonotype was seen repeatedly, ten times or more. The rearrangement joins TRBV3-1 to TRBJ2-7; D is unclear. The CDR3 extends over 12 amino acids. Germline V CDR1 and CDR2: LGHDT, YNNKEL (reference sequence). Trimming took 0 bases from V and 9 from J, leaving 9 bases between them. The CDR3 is CASSQDPGRQYF. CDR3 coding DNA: TGTGCCAGCAGCCAAGACCCTGGTAGGCAGTACTTC.

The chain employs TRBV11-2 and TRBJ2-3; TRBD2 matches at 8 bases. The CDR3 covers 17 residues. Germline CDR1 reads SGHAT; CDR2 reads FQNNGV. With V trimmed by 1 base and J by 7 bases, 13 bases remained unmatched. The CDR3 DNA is TGTGCCAGCAGCTTAGTTCCGCGGGAGGCCCCTAGTTATACGCAGTATTTT. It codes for CASSLVPREAPSYTQYF.

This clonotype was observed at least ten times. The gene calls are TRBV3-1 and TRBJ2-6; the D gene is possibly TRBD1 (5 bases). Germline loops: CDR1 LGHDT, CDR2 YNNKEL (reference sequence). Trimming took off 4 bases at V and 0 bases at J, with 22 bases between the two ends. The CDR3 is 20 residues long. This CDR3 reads CASSPVGTGLPNSGANVLTF. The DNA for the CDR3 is TGTGCCAGCAGCCCCGTGGGTACAGGCCTACCTAACTCTGGGGCCAACGTCCTGACTTTC.

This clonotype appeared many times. In DNA, the CDR3 is TGTGCCAGCAGTCGTACTAGCGGGGGTAGGGGAGAGCAGTTCTTC. This gives the protein CASSRTSGGRGEQFF. The V call is TRBV6-4, the J call TRBJ2-1; 11 positions agree with TRBD2. After removal of 5 bases from V and 10 bases from J, the junction contained 10 bases not matched to a gene. Per germline, CDR1 MRHNA and CDR2 SNTAGT. The CDR3 has 15 amino acids.

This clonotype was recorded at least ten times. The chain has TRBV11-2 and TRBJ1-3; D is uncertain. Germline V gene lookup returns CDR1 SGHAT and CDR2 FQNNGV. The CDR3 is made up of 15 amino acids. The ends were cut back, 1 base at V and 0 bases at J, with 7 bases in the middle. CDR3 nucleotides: TGTGCCAGCAGCTTAGTGCGCTTCTCTGGAAACACCATATATTTT. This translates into CASSLVRFSGNTIYF.

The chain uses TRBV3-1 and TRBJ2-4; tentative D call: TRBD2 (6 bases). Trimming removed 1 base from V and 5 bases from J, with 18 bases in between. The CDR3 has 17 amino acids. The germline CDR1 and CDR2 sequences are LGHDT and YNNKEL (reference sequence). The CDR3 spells CASSQGRVGRFENIQYF. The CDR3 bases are TGTGCCAGCAGCCAAGGACGTGTGGGGAGGTTCGAAAACATTCAGTACTTC.

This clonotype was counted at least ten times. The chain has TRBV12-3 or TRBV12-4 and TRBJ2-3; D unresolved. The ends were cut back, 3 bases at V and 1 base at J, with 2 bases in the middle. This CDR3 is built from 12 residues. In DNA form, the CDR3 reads TGTGCCAGCAGTTTCCGCACAGATACGCAGTATTTT. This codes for CASSFRTDTQYF.

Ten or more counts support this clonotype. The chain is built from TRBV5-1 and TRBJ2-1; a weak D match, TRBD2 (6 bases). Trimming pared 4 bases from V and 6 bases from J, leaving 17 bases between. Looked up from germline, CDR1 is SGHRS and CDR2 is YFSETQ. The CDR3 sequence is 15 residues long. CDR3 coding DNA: TGCGCCAGCAGCCCCCGGGACTCCCTAGGCAATGAGCAGTTCTTC. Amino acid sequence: CASSPRDSLGNEQFF. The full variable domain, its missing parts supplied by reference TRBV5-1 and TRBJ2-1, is KAGVTQTPRYLIKTRGQQVTLSCSPISGHRSVSWYQQTPGQGLQFLFEYFSETQRNKGNFPGRFSGRQFSNSRSEMNVSTLELGDSALYLCASSPRDSLGNEQFFGPGTRLTVL.